This T cell receptor (beta chain) is from a study of T cells in Graves' hyperthyroidism and ophthalmopathy. The length of the CDR3 is 17 residues. V shed 7 bases and J 7 bases; nucleotides not matched to a gene: 17. Germline assignment: CDR1 ENHRY and CDR2 SYGVKD. This clonotype has ten or more counts. Template material for amplifying TCR beta CDR3 regions consisted of RNA transcripts. RT-PCR in the first round (using the HTBI primer set) targeted the TCR CDR3. TCRdb re-analysed the multiplex PCR reads in MiXCR, keeping a single row per CDR3 protein. This table holds around 690,000 distinct CDR3 sequences, 15% to 20% found once.

This TCR derives from a man aged 45-65 years with Graves' hyperthyroidism. Source material: blood. J is TRBJ2-2 and V is TRBV10-3; 8 positions match TRBD2. The CDR3 DNA reads TGTGCCATCAAACTTGGAAGCGGGAGCGCAGAGGGCGGGGAGCTGTTTTTT. Its protein product is CAIKLGSGSAEGGELFF.